This T cell receptor (beta chain) was found in a study of blood T cell repertoires in COVID-19. Across the whole study: Material from acute and convalescent COVID-19 was sourced from the United States, Italy and Spain. Sources were T cells, B-cell-depleted T cells, or PBMCs; the material itself was cDNA or gDNA.

Libraries were prepared by immunoSEQ multiplex PCR; TCRdb keeps only in-frame clonotypes and omits some of them. The profile shows about 470,000 clones, 75% to 90% of them singletons. V trimming: 3 bases; J trimming: 4 bases; junction bases outside the gene matches: 7. This CDR3 has 15 amino acids. Germline V gene data show CDR1 as DFQATT and CDR2 as SNEGSKA (reference sequence). Cohort 3 recovered donors had two negative PCRs, clearance, or symptom resolution. The V and J genes are TRBV20-1 and TRBJ2-2; 8 bases fit TRBD2. The material sequenced was PBMCs or T cells enriched from blood (not recorded which). The TCR sequence derives from a woman between 18 and 29 years old who had recovered from COVID-19. The CDR3 bases are TGCAGTGCTAGTCCCCCCGGGGGGGGCACCGGGGAGCTGTTTTTT. Translated, it gives CSASPPGGGTGELFF.